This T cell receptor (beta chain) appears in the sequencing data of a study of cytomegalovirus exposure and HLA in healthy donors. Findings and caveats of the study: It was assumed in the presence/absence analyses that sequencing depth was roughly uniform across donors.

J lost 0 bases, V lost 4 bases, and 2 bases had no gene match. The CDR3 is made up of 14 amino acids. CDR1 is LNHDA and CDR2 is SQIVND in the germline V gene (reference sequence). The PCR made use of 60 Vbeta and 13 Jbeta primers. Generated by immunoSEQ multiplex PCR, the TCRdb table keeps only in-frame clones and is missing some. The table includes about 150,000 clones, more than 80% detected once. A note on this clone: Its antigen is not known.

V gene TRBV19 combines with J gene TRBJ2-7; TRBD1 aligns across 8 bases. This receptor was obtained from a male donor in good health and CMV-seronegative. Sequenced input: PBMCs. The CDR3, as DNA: TGTGCCAGTAGTACGGACAGGGACTCCTACGAGCAGTACTTC. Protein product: CASSTDRDSYEQYF. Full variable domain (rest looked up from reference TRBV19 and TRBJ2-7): DGGITQSPKYLFRKEGQNVTLSCEQNLNHDAMYWYRQDPGQGLRLIYYSQIVNDFQKGDIAEGYSVSREKKESFPLTVTSAQKNPTAFYLCASSTDRDSYEQYFGPGTRLTVT.